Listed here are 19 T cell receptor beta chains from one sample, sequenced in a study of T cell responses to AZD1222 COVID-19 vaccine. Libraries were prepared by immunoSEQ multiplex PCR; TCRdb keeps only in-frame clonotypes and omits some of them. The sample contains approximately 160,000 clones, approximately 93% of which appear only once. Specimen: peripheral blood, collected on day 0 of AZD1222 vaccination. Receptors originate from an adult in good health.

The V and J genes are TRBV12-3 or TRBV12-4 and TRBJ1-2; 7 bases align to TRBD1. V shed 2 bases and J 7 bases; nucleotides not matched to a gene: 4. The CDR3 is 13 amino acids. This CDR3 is CASSLSDRVGYTF. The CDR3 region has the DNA TGTGCCAGCAGTTTAAGTGACAGGGTTGGCTACACCTTC.

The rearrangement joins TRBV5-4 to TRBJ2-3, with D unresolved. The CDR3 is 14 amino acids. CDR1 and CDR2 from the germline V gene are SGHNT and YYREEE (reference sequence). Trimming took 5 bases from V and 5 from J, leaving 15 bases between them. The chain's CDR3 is CASSSLASKDTQYF. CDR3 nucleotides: TGTGCCAGCAGTTCCCTCGCCTCCAAAGATACGCAGTATTTT.

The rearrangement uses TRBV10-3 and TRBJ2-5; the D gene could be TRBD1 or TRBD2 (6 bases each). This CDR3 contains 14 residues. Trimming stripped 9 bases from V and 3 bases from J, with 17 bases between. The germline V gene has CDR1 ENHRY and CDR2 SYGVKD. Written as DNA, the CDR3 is TGTGCCATATCTCCGGGGGCTAACAAAGAGACCCAGTACTTC. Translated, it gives CAISPGANKETQYF.

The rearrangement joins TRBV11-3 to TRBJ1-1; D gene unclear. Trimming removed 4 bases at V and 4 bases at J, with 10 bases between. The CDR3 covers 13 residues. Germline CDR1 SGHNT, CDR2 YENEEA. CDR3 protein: CASSWTLVTEAFF. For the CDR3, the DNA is TGTGCCAGCAGCTGGACCCTGGTCACTGAAGCTTTCTTT. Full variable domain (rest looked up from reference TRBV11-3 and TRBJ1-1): EAGVVQSPRYKIIEKKQPVAFWCNPISGHNTLYWYLQNLGQGPELLIRYENEEAVDDSQLPKDRFSAERLKGVDSTLKIQPAELGDSAVYLCASSWTLVTEAFFGQGTRLTVV.

The DNA for the CDR3 is TGTGCCAGCAGTTTAATGGTGGGCAGGGAAGCTTTCTTT. This gives the protein CASSLMVGREAFF. The V and J genes are TRBV12-3 or TRBV12-4 and TRBJ1-1, with D uncertain. The CDR3 has 13 residues. V was shortened by 2 bases and J by 8 bases, with 12 bases between the two germline ends.

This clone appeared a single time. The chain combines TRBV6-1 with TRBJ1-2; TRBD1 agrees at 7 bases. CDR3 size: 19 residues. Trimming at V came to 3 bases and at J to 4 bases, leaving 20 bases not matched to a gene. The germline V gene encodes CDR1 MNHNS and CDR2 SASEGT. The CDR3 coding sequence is TGTGCCAGCAGTGATACCGGGACAGTCGAACTTTCTCTCCTCTATGGCTACACCTTC. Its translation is CASSDTGTVELSLLYGYTF.

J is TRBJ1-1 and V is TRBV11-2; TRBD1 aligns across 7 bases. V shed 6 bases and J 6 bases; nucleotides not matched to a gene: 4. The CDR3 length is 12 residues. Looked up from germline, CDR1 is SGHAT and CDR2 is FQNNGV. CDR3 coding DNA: TGTGCCAGCAGTTATACAGGGGCTGAAGCTTTCTTT. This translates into CASSYTGAEAFF.

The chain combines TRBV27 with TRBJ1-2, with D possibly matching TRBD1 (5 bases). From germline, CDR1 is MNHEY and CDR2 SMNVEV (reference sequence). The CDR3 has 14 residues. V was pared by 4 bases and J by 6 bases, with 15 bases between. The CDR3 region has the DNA TGTGCCAGCAGTTGGGGGGGGAACGGTGATGGCTACACCTTC. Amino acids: CASSWGGNGDGYTF.

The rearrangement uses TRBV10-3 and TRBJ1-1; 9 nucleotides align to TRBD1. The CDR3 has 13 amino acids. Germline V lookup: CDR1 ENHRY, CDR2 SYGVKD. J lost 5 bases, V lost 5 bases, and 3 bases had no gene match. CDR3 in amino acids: CAISIGQGTEAFF. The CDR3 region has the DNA TGTGCCATCAGTATAGGACAGGGGACTGAAGCTTTCTTT.

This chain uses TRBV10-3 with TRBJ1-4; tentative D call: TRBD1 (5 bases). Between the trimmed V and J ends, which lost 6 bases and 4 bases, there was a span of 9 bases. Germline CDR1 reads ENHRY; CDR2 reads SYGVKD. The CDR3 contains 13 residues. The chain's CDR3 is CAIRGRSNEKLFF. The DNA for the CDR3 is TGTGCCATCAGGGGGCGGAGTAATGAAAAACTGTTTTTT.

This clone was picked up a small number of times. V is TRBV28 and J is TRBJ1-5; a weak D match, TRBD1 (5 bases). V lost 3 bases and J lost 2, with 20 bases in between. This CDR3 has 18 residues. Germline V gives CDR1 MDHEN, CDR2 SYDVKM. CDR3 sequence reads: CASSFLRDAIRGNQPQHF. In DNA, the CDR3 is TGTGCCAGCAGTTTCCTCCGGGACGCGATTCGGGGCAATCAGCCCCAGCATTTT. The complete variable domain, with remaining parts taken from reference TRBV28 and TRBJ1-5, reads DVKVTQSSRYLVKRTGEKVFLECVQDMDHENMFWYRQDPGLGLRLIYFSYDVKMKEKGDIPEGYSVSREKKERFSLILESASTNQTSMYLCASSFLRDAIRGNQPQHFGDGTRLSIL.

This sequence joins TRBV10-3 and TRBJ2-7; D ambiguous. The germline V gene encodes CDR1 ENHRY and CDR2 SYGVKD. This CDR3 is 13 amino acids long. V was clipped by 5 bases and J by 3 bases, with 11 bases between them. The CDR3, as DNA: TGTGCCATCAGTAACGCGCCGCTCTACGAGCAGTACTTC. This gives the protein CAISNAPLYEQYF.

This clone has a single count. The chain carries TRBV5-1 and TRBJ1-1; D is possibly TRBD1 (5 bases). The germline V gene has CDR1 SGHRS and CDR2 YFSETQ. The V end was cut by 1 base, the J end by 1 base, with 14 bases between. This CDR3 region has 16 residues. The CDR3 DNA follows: TGCGCCAGCAGCTTGCAGGGCCCGAGCACGAACACTGAAGCTTTCTTT. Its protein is CASSLQGPSTNTEAFF.

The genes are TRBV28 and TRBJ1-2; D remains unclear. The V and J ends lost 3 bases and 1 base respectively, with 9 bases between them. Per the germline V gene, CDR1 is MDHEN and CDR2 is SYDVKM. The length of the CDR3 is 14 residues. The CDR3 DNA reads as TGTGCCAGCAGTTTGACTCGGGATAACTATGGCTACACCTTC. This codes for CASSLTRDNYGYTF.

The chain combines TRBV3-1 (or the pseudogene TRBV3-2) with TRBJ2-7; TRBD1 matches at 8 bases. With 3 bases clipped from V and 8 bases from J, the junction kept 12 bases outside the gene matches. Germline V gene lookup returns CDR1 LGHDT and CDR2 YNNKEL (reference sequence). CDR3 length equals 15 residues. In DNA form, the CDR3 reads TGTGCCAGCAGCCAGCAGCATTCAGGGGGCAATCAGCAGTACTTC. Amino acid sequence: CASSQQHSGGNQQYF.

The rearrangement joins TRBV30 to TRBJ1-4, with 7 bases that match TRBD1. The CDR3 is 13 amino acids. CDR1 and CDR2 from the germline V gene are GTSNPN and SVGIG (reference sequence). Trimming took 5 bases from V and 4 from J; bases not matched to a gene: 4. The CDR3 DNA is TGTGCCTGGGCGACAGGGAGTAATGAAAAACTGTTTTTT. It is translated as CAWATGSNEKLFF.

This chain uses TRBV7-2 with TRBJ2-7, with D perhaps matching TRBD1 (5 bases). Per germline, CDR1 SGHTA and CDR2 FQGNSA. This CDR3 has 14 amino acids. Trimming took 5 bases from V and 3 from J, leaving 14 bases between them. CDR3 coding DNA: TGTGCCAGCAGCACCAGGGAATACGGCTACGAGCAGTACTTC. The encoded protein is CASSTREYGYEQYF.

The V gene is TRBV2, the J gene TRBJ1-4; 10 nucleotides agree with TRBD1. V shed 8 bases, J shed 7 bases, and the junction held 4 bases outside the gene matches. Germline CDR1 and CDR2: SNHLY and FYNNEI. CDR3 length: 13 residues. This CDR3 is CASGGTGAEKLFF. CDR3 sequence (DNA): TGTGCCAGCGGGGGGACAGGGGCTGAAAAACTGTTTTTT.

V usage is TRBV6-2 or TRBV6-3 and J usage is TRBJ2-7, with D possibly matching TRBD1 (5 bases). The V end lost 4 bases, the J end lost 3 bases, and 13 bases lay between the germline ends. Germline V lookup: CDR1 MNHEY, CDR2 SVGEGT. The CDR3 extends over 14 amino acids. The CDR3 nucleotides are TGTGCCAGCAGTTCTCGAGCAGGGTACTACGAGCAGTACTTC. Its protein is CASSSRAGYYEQYF.